These 26 T cell receptor beta chains were sequenced from one sample in a study of siplizumab effects on memory and regulatory T cells. Produced via immunoSEQ multiplex PCR; TCRdb's table is partial and in-frame only. The data show approximately 94,000 clones, 90% to 95% seen once. The sequencing input was CD8+ T cells sorted from blood. The receptors originated from a human donor in good health.

J is TRBJ1-1 and V is TRBV27, with D unresolved. The V gene lost 4 bases and the J gene lost 1 base, with 13 bases spanning the gap. CDR3 length: 15 amino acids. From germline, CDR1 is MNHEY and CDR2 SMNVEV (reference sequence). CDR3 nucleotide sequence: TGTGCCAGCAGTTCGAATCTTTACAAGAACACTGAAGCTTTCTTT. It yields the protein CASSSNLYKNTEAFF.

The J gene is TRBJ2-7, the V gene TRBV11-1; D might be TRBD1 (5 bases). Germline assignment: CDR1 SGHAT and CDR2 FQDESV (reference sequence). Trimming took 6 bases from V and 0 from J, leaving 12 bases between them. The CDR3 runs to 14 residues. Here the CDR3 reads CASSLDRGSYEQYF. The CDR3 coding sequence is TGTGCCAGCAGTCTAGACAGAGGCTCCTACGAGCAGTACTTC. Full variable domain (remainder filled in from reference TRBV11-1 and TRBJ2-7): EAEVAQSPRYKITEKSQAVAFWCDPISGHATLYWYRQILGQGPELLVQFQDESVVDDSQLPKDRFSAERLKGVDSTLKIQPAELGDSAMYLCASSLDRGSYEQYFGPGTRLTVT.

The chain is built from TRBV30 and TRBJ1-2, with a weak D call TRBD1 (6 bases). Trimming pared 4 bases from V and 12 bases from J, leaving 21 bases between. The CDR3 totals 13 residues. In germline, CDR1 is GTSNPN, CDR2 SVGIG (reference sequence). Written as DNA, the CDR3 is TGTGCCTGGAACCAAGGGGGAGCCCTCTCGGACACCTTC. Its translation: CAWNQGGALSDTF.

V gene TRBV4-1 combines with J gene TRBJ1-1; no clear D gene. The CDR3 spans 15 residues. Germline-derived CDR1 and CDR2 are MGHRA and YSYEKL. Deletions cut 0 bases from V and 4 bases from J, with 12 bases between. CDR3 coding DNA: TGCGCCAGCAGCCAAGAGGGGAGAGGTGTCACTGAAGCTTTCTTT. Protein: CASSQEGRGVTEAFF.

The chain uses TRBV6-5 and TRBJ2-1; TRBD2 matches at 8 bases. The trim removed 0 bases at V and 8 bases at J, leaving 9 bases unmatched. The CDR3 loop spans 16 amino acids. Germline CDR1 is MNHEY and CDR2 is SVGAGI. The CDR3 is CASSYSSAGAWDEQFF. The DNA for the CDR3 is TGTGCCAGCAGTTACTCGTCAGCGGGGGCGTGGGATGAGCAGTTCTTC.

The V and J genes are TRBV7-9 and TRBJ1-6, with a possible D match to TRBD1 (5 bases). Germline V gene lookup returns CDR1 SEHNR and CDR2 FQNEAQ (reference sequence). CDR3 length: 16 amino acids. V lost 1 base, J lost 8 bases, and 15 bases lay in between. The CDR3 loop is CASSLVPGPKDSPLHF. DNA of the CDR3: TGTGCCAGCAGCTTAGTCCCAGGGCCTAAGGATTCACCCCTCCACTTT. The whole variable domain, remainder taken from reference TRBV7-9 and TRBJ1-6, is DTGVSQNPRHKITKRGQNVTFRCDPISEHNRLYWYRQTLGQGPEFLTYFQNEAQLEKSRLLSDRFSAERPKGSFSTLEIQRTEQGDSAMYLCASSLVPGPKDSPLHFGNGTRLTVT.

The rearrangement uses TRBV7-2 and TRBJ2-7; 12 bases are shared with TRBD2. Germline CDR1 SGHTA, CDR2 FQGNSA. V was pared by 3 bases and J by 4 bases, with 4 bases of the junction left unmatched. This CDR3 contains 15 residues. The CDR3 sequence is CASSFETSGRYEQYF. The DNA for the CDR3 is TGTGCCAGCAGCTTTGAGACTAGCGGGAGATACGAGCAGTACTTC.

The CDR3 region has the DNA TGTGCCTGGAGTGCCCCTGCGTTGGGACTAGCGAACACCGGGGAGCTGTTTTTT. It specifies CAWSAPALGLANTGELFF. The chain couples TRBV30 to TRBJ2-2, with 8 bases fitting TRBD2. This CDR3 contains 18 residues. Germline CDR1 reads GTSNPN; CDR2 reads SVGIG (reference sequence). Trimming cost V 1 base and J 0 bases; bases outside gene matches: 10.

This rearrangement joins TRBV5-5 to TRBJ1-4; D gene unclear. The CDR3 extends over 12 amino acids. Germline lookup yields CDR1 SGHKS and CDR2 YYEKEE (reference sequence). With 4 bases removed from V and 14 bases from J, the gap between germline ends came to 15 bases. The CDR3 sequence: CASSLADTVLFF. The DNA of the CDR3 is TGTGCCAGCAGCCTAGCTGATACGGTTCTGTTTTTT.

This clone was counted only a few times. The gene calls are TRBV28 and TRBJ1-1; 12 positions match TRBD1. V was clipped by 3 bases and J by 4 bases; unmatched bases: 6. CDR1 and CDR2 (germline): MDHEN, SYDVKM. The length of the CDR3 is 16 residues. In nucleotides, the CDR3 is TGTGCCAGCAGTTTCCCGGGACAGGGGGCATTCACTGAAGCTTTCTTT. Translated: CASSFPGQGAFTEAFF.

V gene TRBV28 combines with J gene TRBJ2-7; 7 nucleotides agree with TRBD1. The CDR3 extends over 14 amino acids. The V segment lost 5 bases and the J segment 2 bases; nucleotides outside the gene matches: 6. Germline lookup yields CDR1 MDHEN and CDR2 SYDVKM. The CDR3 region is CASSPSGTAYEQYF. The CDR3 DNA sequence: TGTGCCAGCAGTCCTTCCGGGACAGCCTACGAGCAGTACTTC.

Details on this clone: One junction end does not reproduce the germline sequence, and a read error may be involved. This sequence joins TRBV10-2 and TRBJ1-2; a weak D match, TRBD1 (6 bases). Per germline, CDR1 WSHSY and CDR2 SAAADI. The CDR3 extends over 13 amino acids. The DNA for the CDR3 is TGCGCCAGCACTGAGGGGGAATTGTATGGCTACACCTTC. Translated: CASTEGELYGYTF.

The chain is built from TRBV29-1 and TRBJ1-2; D is unclear. Germline values: CDR1 SQVTM, CDR2 ANQGSEA. The CDR3 spans 13 residues. V lost 0 bases and J lost 5, with 10 bases in between. CDR3 coding DNA: TGCAGCGTTGAAGAAGGAGCGGAGTATGGCTACACCTTC. Translating it yields CSVEEGAEYGYTF.

The chain joins TRBV7-6 to TRBJ2-7; 8 bases align to TRBD2. CDR3 size: 16 residues. Germline V gene lookup returns CDR1 SGHVS and CDR2 FNYEAQ. With V trimmed by 1 base and J by 0 bases, 5 bases remained unmatched. CDR3 loop: CASSLGIAGSSYEQYF. CDR3 nucleotides: TGTGCCAGCAGCTTAGGGATAGCGGGGAGCTCCTACGAGCAGTACTTC.

This clone was found once. This rearrangement joins TRBV2 to TRBJ2-2; the D gene could be TRBD1 or TRBD2 (5 bases each). The CDR3 sequence is 13 residues long. Germline V CDR1 and CDR2: SNHLY, FYNNEI. The ends were cut back, 4 bases at V and 8 bases at J, with 11 bases in the middle. This CDR3 is CASSGGDRGELFF. The CDR3 DNA sequence: TGTGCCAGCAGTGGAGGGGATCGTGGGGAGCTGTTTTTT.

The gene calls are TRBV18 and TRBJ1-2; 8 bases line up with TRBD1. The length of the CDR3 is 19 residues. The germline CDR1 and CDR2 sequences are KGHSH and LQKENI. V shed 3 bases and J 3 bases; nucleotides not matched to a gene: 18. The CDR3 region has the DNA TGTGCCAGCTCACCCCTCAGGCCCGGACAGGGCATCAGGGACTATGGCTACACCTTC. Translation: CASSPLRPGQGIRDYGYTF.

The chain has TRBV11-3 and TRBJ2-4; 9 nucleotides align to TRBD1. This CDR3 has 18 amino acids. The trim removed 5 bases at V and 1 base at J, leaving 12 bases unmatched. Germline values: CDR1 SGHNT, CDR2 YENEEA. DNA of the CDR3: TGTGCCAGCAGCGCCGGACAGGGGTCGTGGTACGCCAAAAACATTCAGTACTTC. This translates into CASSAGQGSWYAKNIQYF. Full variable domain (outside the CDR3, taken from reference TRBV11-3 and TRBJ2-4): EAGVVQSPRYKIIEKKQPVAFWCNPISGHNTLYWYLQNLGQGPELLIRYENEEAVDDSQLPKDRFSAERLKGVDSTLKIQPAELGDSAVYLCASSAGQGSWYAKNIQYFGAGTRLSVL.

The genes are TRBV29-1 and TRBJ1-1; unclear D gene. The V end lost 6 bases, the J end lost 4 bases, and 12 bases lay between the germline ends. There are 12 residues in the CDR3. CDR1 and CDR2 (germline): SQVTM, ANQGSEA. The CDR3 region is CSVATGGTEAFF. The CDR3 DNA sequence: TGCAGCGTCGCAACGGGTGGCACTGAAGCTTTCTTT.

Concerning this clone itself: The junction differs from germline at one of its ends, possibly a read error. The chain couples TRBV6-5 to TRBJ1-2; D remains unclear. The length of the CDR3 is 15 residues. Germline-derived CDR1 and CDR2 are MNHEY and SVGAGI. The CDR3 nucleotides read TGTACCAGCAGTTACGGGTCTGAGACGACCTATGGCTACACCTTC. This sequence encodes CTSSYGSETTYGYTF.

The rearrangement uses TRBV14 and TRBJ1-2; D is unclear. The germline CDR1 and CDR2 sequences are SGHDN and FVKESK. CDR3 size: 15 residues. The V and J ends lost 4 bases and 8 bases respectively, with 20 bases between them. DNA for the CDR3: TGTGCCAGCAGCCCAGACGAGCTGCCATCCTCCGGCTACACCTTC. It translates to CASSPDELPSSGYTF.

The chain is built from TRBV12-2 and TRBJ1-4; TRBD1 is the table's D call, not checked against the DNA. TRBV12-2 is a pseudogene. CDR3 length: 15 amino acids. CDR3 amino acids: CASRLDGTKDEKLFF. The CDR3 DNA follows: TGTGCAAGTCGCTTAGATGGGACAAAAGATGAAAAACTGTTTTTT.

This rearrangement joins TRBV9 to TRBJ1-1; TRBD1 aligns across 7 bases. J was trimmed by 3 bases and V by 4 bases; bases with no gene match: 3. Germline loops: CDR1 SGDLS, CDR2 YYNGEE. CDR3 length: 13 residues. CDR3 amino acids: CASSSTGDTEAFF. CDR3 sequence (DNA): TGTGCCAGCAGCTCCACAGGGGACACTGAAGCTTTCTTT.

V and J are TRBV7-8 and TRBJ2-7; 7 positions agree with TRBD2. The V gene end was trimmed by 1 base and the J gene end by 4 bases; junction bases not matched to a gene: 4. The CDR3 is 14 residues long. Germline CDR1 reads SGHVS; CDR2 reads FQNEAQ. The CDR3 reads CASSLVAGAYEQYF. The CDR3 region has the DNA TGTGCCAGCAGCTTAGTGGCGGGAGCATACGAGCAGTACTTC.

V and J are TRBV14 and TRBJ2-1; tentative D call: TRBD1 (6 bases). The germline V gene encodes CDR1 SGHDN and CDR2 FVKESK. The V end lost 6 bases, the J end lost 4 bases, and 13 bases lay between the germline ends. The CDR3 runs 14 residues. The CDR3, as DNA: TGTGCCAGCAGATCTAACAGGGATTACAATGAGCAGTTCTTC. It codes for CASRSNRDYNEQFF.

The table lists this clone with a count of one. CDR3 DNA: TGTGCCAGCATAGGGGACTACGAGCAGTACTTC. Translated, it gives CASIGDYEQYF. The chain employs TRBV9 and TRBJ2-7; D perhaps matches TRBD1 (5 bases). From germline, CDR1 is SGDLS and CDR2 YYNGEE. Trimming removed 6 bases at V and 3 bases at J, with 7 bases between. The CDR3 is 11 residues long. Based on the CDR3 plus reference TRBV9 and TRBJ2-7, the full variable domain is DSGVTQTPKHLITATGQRVTLRCSPRSGDLSVYWYQQSLDQGLQFLIQYYNGEERAKGNILERFSAQQFPDLHSELNLSSLELGDSALYFCASIGDYEQYFGPGTRLTVT.

The V and J genes are TRBV13 and TRBJ2-7; unclear D gene. Trimming took 7 bases from V and 3 from J, leaving 16 bases between them. The CDR3 consists of 14 residues. Germline CDR1 and CDR2: PRHDT and FYEKMQ (reference sequence). The CDR3 region has the DNA TGTGCCAGCACCGGGCCCCAGGATCGCTACGAGCAGTACTTC. Amino acid sequence: CASTGPQDRYEQYF.